This section outlines one T cell receptor beta chain sequence together with its context. There is no known antigen for this receptor. No qualities accompany the bases; no much larger clone lies one base away. This sample was included in a study of cytomegalovirus exposure and HLA in healthy donors (dated by TCRdb to about 2017). Looking at the study overall: In an earlier analysis of approximately 640 of the donors, 276 Gb of sequence data and about 110 million unique TCR beta sequences from 150 million to 200 million T cells were reported. Rather than using new phenotypic data, the later analysis identified candidate immune exposures from TCR beta sequences and from how often those sequences occurred across donors. To decide whether each TCR beta V gene segment behaved as functional or pseudogenic, an earlier analysis of several hundred of the donors relied on high-throughput TCR beta sequencing. In addition to the first cohort of 650 to 750 subjects, a separate validation cohort of over 90 different subjects was used. A few DR-DQ haplotypes were treated as single units for association and clustering because of strong linkage in the cohort. Approximately 300 gigabases of sequencing data and around 85 million unique TCR sequences made up an early release that covered several hundred HLA-typed donors. In a later genetic analysis, genome-wide SNP genotypes for about 65% of the roughly 700 donors were used, and that subset was treated as a discovery cohort. Among the roughly 370 genotyped donors, around 79% belonged to the genetic ancestry cluster associated with self-reported Caucasian donors. Alongside the repertoire data, information on donor age, sex, ethnicity and CMV serostatus was compiled. All discovery cohort repertoires had been generated on a single sequencing platform. The aim of the study was to test whether cataloging public T cell receptors could identify signatures of past pathogen exposure. To predict cytomegalovirus infection status, the study brought together high-throughput TCR immunosequencing, statistical association of individual TCRs with disease status, and machine learning. The study used immunosequencing to profile the T cell repertoires of 666 subjects and linked those repertoires to cytomegalovirus serostatus. Both class I and class II loci were covered by HLA typing, at four-digit resolution. The number of typed donors differed by locus: roughly 620-630 for A, B, C, DRB1 and DQB1; approximately 520 for DQA1; fewer than 610 for DPA1; and roughly 490 for DPB1. Among 300 to 450 genotyped donors of the cohort, an average of 235,054 unique TCR beta nucleotide sequences were sequenced per donor, roughly 18% of them non-productive. A later analysis re-examined previously published TCR beta repertoires from over 500 donors and added high-resolution HLA genotyping to investigate patterns of TCR occurrence.

The cohort consisted of 600 to 700 healthy bone marrow donors. All cohort members were sampled while nominally healthy, although unrecorded immune exposures were likely present. The donor was CMV seronegative and belonged to the group of 350 or so seronegative cohort members. Every donor gave a peripheral blood sample, and the peripheral blood mononuclear cells from that sample were used for TCR beta sequencing. Genomic DNA extraction from the blood cell samples was performed with the Qiagen DNeasy Blood Extraction Kit. General conclusions and limits of the study: An association between a missense DCLRE1C variant and V-gene and J-gene trimming of TCR beta chains was found in a later genetic analysis and replicated in an independent cohort. In an earlier analysis of roughly 560 of the donors, most TCR beta V segments were observed in productive rearrangements about 87% or about 30% of the time, broadly matching IMGT annotations. Because HLA typing was missing for some donors at each locus, association tests included only the typed subset. According to a later analysis, TCR association rates differed among HLA loci, with DRB1 alleles showing the most associated TCRs and HLA-C alleles showing the fewest. In a later analysis, several top co-occurrence clusters were reported to appear linked to parvovirus B19, influenza, CMV and Epstein-Barr virus. Because counts were too low, roughly 16 rarely observed V segments, including chromosome 9 orphons, were left out of the earlier analysis of 587 of the donors. Most TCR sequences were observed very rarely across donors, whereas some public TCRs were present in many individuals. Compared with equally common non-associated chains, HLA-associated TCR beta chains in a later analysis were more clonally expanded and had lower generation probabilities. The authors suggested that the approach could potentially be generalized to other disease states and immunological phenotypes. Immune exposure information for the cohort was limited to CMV serostatus. The cohort was sequenced for TCR beta chains only, and without alpha or paired-chain data the features that could be detected were limited. A few of the identified cytomegalovirus-associated TCR beta chains were confirmed in vitro to be specific for cytomegalovirus antigens. Because the 87-base-pair reads could not distinguish some IMGT-functional V segments, including TRBV6-2 and TRBV6-3, those segments were excluded. Presence/absence analyses assumed roughly uniform sequencing depth across donors, an assumption that may not hold. When HLA alleles, especially DR and DQ, strongly co-occurred, attributing TCR associations to individual alleles was difficult. A group of highly shared sequence variants was considered likely to be a technical artifact of the sequencing pipeline. A later analysis associated 16,951 TCR beta sequences with specific HLA alleles at a false discovery rate of 0.05. The classifier was reported to diagnose cytomegalovirus status with high specificity and sensitivity in both the original and validation cohorts. A further reported finding was that TCR beta sequences accurately predicted the HLA-A and HLA-B alleles for most subjects in the first cohort. Linkage disequilibrium might explain the correlated functional status among segregating V segments, but an unknown experimental factor could not be excluded. In a later analysis, most CMV-associated TCR beta chains were found to appear HLA-restricted, with HLA associations seemingly driven largely by CMV exposure. A later genetic analysis reported fewer N-insertions in productive TCRs among donors in an Asian-associated ancestry cluster than the roughly 700-donor mean. The study listed approximately 160 TCR beta chains as associated with cytomegalovirus.

Library creation used the immunoSEQ multiplex PCR assay. The multiplex PCR relied on a mix of 60 forward primers for TCR Vbeta segments and 13 reverse primers for TCR Jbeta segments. A multiplex PCR assay on genomic DNA amplified the CDR3 region of rearranged TCR beta genes. The amplified TCR beta libraries were sequenced on the Illumina HiSeq System as 87-base-pair reads. The authors' pipeline ran thus. Across the roughly 670 repertoires, a later analysis counted 80 million or so unique TCR beta chains, approximately 10 million of which were shared by at least two donors. Raw reads were error-corrected and collapsed into unique sequences by a nearest-neighbor algorithm in which closely related sequences were merged to remove PCR and sequencing errors. To assign V, D and J gene segments, CDR3 sequences were aligned to IMGT reference sequences. For a sequence to be retained, a match of at least six nucleotides was required to both a V gene segment and a J gene segment. Rearrangements were classified as productive when the CDR3 lacked stop codons and remained in frame with V and J, and all other rearrangements were classified as non-productive. Following IMGT convention, CDR3 was defined as the stretch from the second conserved V-encoded cysteine up to the conserved J-encoded phenylalanine. The earlier analysis of some 550 of the donors excluded any sequence lacking an unambiguous match to a single V gene segment. An earlier analysis of 587 of the donors called V segments functional above 56.7% productive rearrangements and segregating when the between-donor standard deviation exceeded 5%. A statistical classification framework was developed to diagnose cytomegalovirus status using the catalog of TCR beta chain sequences. In a later analysis, TCR nucleotide sequences were compared against IMGT/GENE-DB human TR gene sequences so that V and J genes could be assigned. Using the TCRdist pipeline, a later analysis assigned CDR3 sequences along with most-parsimonious VDJ recombination scenarios. In a later analysis, each TCR beta chain was defined by its CDR3 amino acid sequence together with its V-gene family, and reads without a unique V-gene family were excluded. To address suspected cross-contamination and a sequencing artifact, a later analysis removed 450 to 700 highly shared, low-generation-probability nucleotide sequences. A later analysis calculated a clonal expansion index for each public chain from normalized within-repertoire ranks of inferred template counts. Generation probabilities in a later analysis came from a VDJ recombination model fitted to out-of-frame rearrangements, and those results were checked against IGoR. In a later analysis, TCR-TCR, TCR-HLA and TCR-CMV co-occurrence was scored with hypergeometric tests, and a repertoire-size bias correction was applied to TCR pairs. To estimate false discovery rates, a later analysis permuted the HLA or CMV assignments 20 times. In a later analysis, co-occurring TCRs were grouped using DBSCAN, and TCRdist sequence similarity was added for clustering within HLA-allele-positive subsets. Co-occurrence clustering excluded repertoires with fewer than 30,000 or more than 120,000 public chains, plus five with anomalous nucleotide sharing. TCRdb stores this immuneACCESS table with in-frame sequences only. Part of the clones is absent; in the studies checked, under half of the shortfall reflects unresolved V genes, and no reason is known for the rest. That table supplies the V and J calls and clone size; D and trimming were determined from the DNA. Present in this sample are 99,000 or so clones, about 78% of which were seen just once. The top ten constitute 1% to 1.5% of the sample.

CDR1 and CDR2 are drawn from the germline V gene: SGHRS, YFSETQ. Taken from cysteine to phenylalanine, the CDR3 has 14 residues. Left in the record is the CDR3 DNA by itself, 42 bases read in frame from the first base. V is pruned by 4 bases and J by 3 bases, leaving 4 bases of the junction without a gene match. Material: PBMCs. The chain is encoded by TRBV5-1 joined to TRBJ2-5, with 9 junctional bases fitting TRBD1. This clonotype originated in a man aged 25 to 45 in good health and CMV-seronegative. The CDR3: CASSIGTGKETQYF. The DNA sequence is TGCGCCAGCAGCATCGGGACAGGGAAAGAGACCCAGTACTTC. Where the CDR3 stops, the reference TRBV5-1 and TRBJ2-5 genes take over; the full variable domain is KAGVTQTPRYLIKTRGQQVTLSCSPISGHRSVSWYQQTPGQGLQFLFEYFSETQRNKGNFPGRFSGRQFSNSRSEMNVSTLELGDSALYLCASSIGTGKETQYFGPGTRLLVL.